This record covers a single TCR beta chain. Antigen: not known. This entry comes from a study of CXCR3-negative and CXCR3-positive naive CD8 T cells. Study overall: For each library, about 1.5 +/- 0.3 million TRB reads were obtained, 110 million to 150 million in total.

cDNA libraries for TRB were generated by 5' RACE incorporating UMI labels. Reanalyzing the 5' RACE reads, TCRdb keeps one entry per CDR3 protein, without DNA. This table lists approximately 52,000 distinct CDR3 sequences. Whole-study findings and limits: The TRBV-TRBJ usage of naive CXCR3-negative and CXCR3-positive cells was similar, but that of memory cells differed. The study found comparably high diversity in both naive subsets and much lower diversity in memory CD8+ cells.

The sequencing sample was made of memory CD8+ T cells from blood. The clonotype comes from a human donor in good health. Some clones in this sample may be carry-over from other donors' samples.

CDR3 protein: CATSRDGAVGTGELFF. The rearrangement links TRBV15 to TRBJ2-2; TCRdb calls TRBD1, which cannot be checked without DNA. There are 16 residues in the CDR3. Per the germline V gene, CDR1 is LNHNV and CDR2 is YYDKDF (reference sequence).